The clone carrying this T cell receptor (beta chain) came up a few times. No fewer than 7 million PBMCs went into each sample. The length of the CDR3 is 12 residues. Trimming left V 4 bases short and J 6 bases short, with 7 bases between. The germline CDR1 and CDR2 sequences are SGHRS and YFSETQ. Alongside a J-beta primer mix, a sample-barcoded 5' primer served in a second PCR lasting roughly 7 to 11 cycles. Samples each returned at least 2.5 million CDR3-containing paired-end reads. TCRdb fed the 5' RACE reads into MiXCR, producing one record per CDR3 protein. Among about 930,000 distinct CDR3 sequences listed, 25% to 30% were seen once. The data originate from a study of blood T cells in healthy people across ages. These data were also reused for a study on T cells of mothers and their children. That study adds: Each child gave about 3 million TCR beta CDR3 reads (each mother, over 9.5 million). Unrelated mother-child pairs always had slightly, but never significantly, lower normalized overlap than related pairs.

The rearrangement uses TRBV5-1 and TRBJ1-4; D gene ambiguous. Input material: blood. This clonotype originated in a middle-aged woman in good health. CDR3 sequence (DNA): TGCGCCAGCAGCGACGGGTATGAAAAACTGTTTTTT. Translated: CASSDGYEKLFF.